This TCR beta chain was identified in a study of beta chain features in type 1 diabetes. Study summary: In all, around 100,000,000 sorted cells from all samples were analyzed. Study-level findings and limits: Within each of all four CD4+ subsets, Type 1 diabetes patients had TCRB CDR3s that were moderately but significantly shorter.

Reverse transcribing all isolated RNA meant expressed TCRB transcripts were sequenced. The average output of naive, central memory and regulatory T cell samples was millions of reads. Here immunoSEQ multiplex PCR was the method, and the copy in TCRdb shows in-frame clones only, minus some. The sample has approximately 260,000 clones, roughly 22% seen once. Staining for CD45RO/CCR7/CD25/CD127/CD95/CD27 allowed sorting of CD4+ naive, central memory, regulatory and stem cell-like memory cells. The authors obtained over 95% purity in all sorted populations. Note on this clone: Its antigen remains unidentified.

Trimming removed 0 bases at V and 5 bases at J, with 9 bases between. The length of the CDR3 is 14 residues. Germline CDR1 is LNHNV and CDR2 is YYDKDF (reference sequence). Input material: naive CD4+ T cells from blood. This TCR was recovered from a woman aged 40 to 49 with type 1 diabetes. This chain joins TRBV15 and TRBJ2-3; perhaps TRBD1 as D (6 bases). In DNA, the CDR3 is TGTGCCACCAGCAGAGATAGGGGGAGAGATACGCAGTATTTT. It codes for CATSRDRGRDTQYF.